The 11 T cell receptor beta chains below come from one sample, sequenced in a study of blood T cell repertoires in COVID-19. Libraries were prepared by immunoSEQ multiplex PCR; TCRdb keeps only in-frame clonotypes and omits some of them. The table shows more than 200,000 clones, with roughly 90% occurring only once. Sequencing input: PBMCs or T cells enriched from blood (not recorded which). Receptors were obtained from a woman in her thirties with acute COVID-19.

V is TRBV29-1 and J is TRBJ2-7; TRBD1 might be the D (6 bases). The V and J ends lost 2 bases and 3 bases respectively, with 8 bases between them. The CDR3 loop spans 12 amino acids. Looked up from germline, CDR1 is SQVTM and CDR2 is ANQGSEA. In nucleotides, the CDR3 is TGCAGCGTTGAAAGGGGGAACTACGAGCAGTACTTC. Amino acid sequence: CSVERGNYEQYF.

The chain employs TRBV19 and TRBJ1-1, with 8 bases fitting TRBD1. V was pared by 8 bases and J by 4 bases, with 12 bases of the junction left unmatched. The CDR3 runs 15 residues. Germline assignment: CDR1 LNHDA and CDR2 SQIVND (reference sequence). As DNA, the CDR3 is TGTGCCAGTGGCCGGACAGGGACGGGCGGCACTGAAGCTTTCTTT. Amino acids: CASGRTGTGGTEAFF.

This chain connects TRBV2 to TRBJ2-7; D is ambiguous. The CDR3 covers 10 residues. V lost 4 bases to trimming and J lost 5 bases, with 3 bases between them. The V gene's germline CDR1 is SNHLY and CDR2 FYNNEI. Here the CDR3 DNA reads TGTGCCAGCAGTGGTAACGAGCAGTACTTC. Translated: CASSGNEQYF.

This chain uses TRBV9 with TRBJ1-4; 7 nucleotides align to TRBD1. The CDR3 spans 16 residues. Looked up from germline, CDR1 is SGDLS and CDR2 is YYNGEE. With V trimmed by 4 bases and J by 6 bases, 12 bases remained unmatched. As DNA, the CDR3 is TGTGCCAGCAGCCCTAACCCCGGGACAGAAGATGAAAAACTGTTTTTT. It is translated as CASSPNPGTEDEKLFF. Complete variable domain (other parts from reference TRBV9 and TRBJ1-4): DSGVTQTPKHLITATGQRVTLRCSPRSGDLSVYWYQQSLDQGLQFLIQYYNGEERAKGNILERFSAQQFPDLHSELNLSSLELGDSALYFCASSPNPGTEDEKLFFGSGTQLSVL.

The V and J genes are TRBV29-1 and TRBJ2-3, with 16 nucleotides matching TRBD2. With 3 bases clipped from V and 6 bases from J, the junction kept 3 bases outside the gene matches. Germline V CDR1 and CDR2: SQVTM, ANQGSEA. The CDR3 is 15 residues long. The CDR3 loop is CSVEGLAGGQDTQYF. DNA of the CDR3: TGCAGCGTTGAGGGACTAGCGGGAGGGCAGGATACGCAGTATTTT.

J is TRBJ2-2 and V is TRBV3-1 (or the pseudogene TRBV3-2); D is undetermined. The CDR3 loop spans 12 amino acids. Germline CDR1 and CDR2: LGHDT and YNNKEL (reference sequence). Trimming shortened V by 1 base and J by 9 bases, and 6 bases separated the two germline ends. CDR3 DNA sequence: TGTGCCAGCAGCCAAGGAGGAAGGGAGCTGTTTTTT. This encodes CASSQGGRELFF.

This chain joins TRBV11-2 and TRBJ1-1; D is uncertain. The CDR3 is 14 amino acids. Germline loops: CDR1 SGHAT, CDR2 FQNNGV. The V end lost 3 bases, the J end lost 4 bases, and 12 bases lay between the germline ends. CDR3 protein: CASSLGRSGTEAFF. DNA of the CDR3: TGTGCCAGCAGCTTGGGTAGATCGGGCACTGAAGCTTTCTTT.

The rearrangement links TRBV19 to TRBJ1-5; no definite D call. V lost 8 bases and J 1 base, leaving 12 bases between the germline ends. Germline assignment: CDR1 LNHDA and CDR2 SQIVND (reference sequence). CDR3 size: 14 residues. CDR3 amino acids: CASGRGSSNQPQHF. DNA for the CDR3: TGTGCCAGTGGACGGGGTAGCAGCAATCAGCCCCAGCATTTT.

The genes are TRBV11-2 and TRBJ2-3, with 8 bases identical to TRBD1. CDR3 size: 17 residues. Per germline, CDR1 SGHAT and CDR2 FQNNGV. V gave up 1 base and J gave up 0 bases; unmatched junction bases: 6. The CDR3 coding sequence is TGTGCCAGCAGCTTAGGGTCAGGGGGCGGGAGCACAGATACGCAGTATTTT. This sequence encodes CASSLGSGGGSTDTQYF.

The V call is TRBV7-9, the J call TRBJ2-1, with 11 bases identical to TRBD2. The CDR3 consists of 15 residues. Germline loops: CDR1 SEHNR, CDR2 FQNEAQ (reference sequence). V shed 5 bases, J shed 8 bases, and the junction held 8 bases outside the gene matches. The CDR3, as DNA: TGTGCCAGCAGCCCGCTAGCGGGAGGCGGCCATGAGCAGTTCTTC. Its protein is CASSPLAGGGHEQFF.

The CDR3 coding sequence is TGTGCCAGCAGCCAAAGGGGCTCCTCTGGAAACACCATATATTTT. Translated, it gives CASSQRGSSGNTIYF. V usage is TRBV3-1 (or the pseudogene TRBV3-2) and J usage is TRBJ1-3, with D tentatively TRBD1 (5 bases). CDR3 length: 15 amino acids. The V gene's germline CDR1 is LGHDT and CDR2 YNNKEL (reference sequence). V lost 2 bases and J 0 bases, leaving 8 bases between the germline ends.